The 11 T cell receptor beta chains given below trace back to one sample, sequenced in a study of shared clonotypes between healthy human individuals. It was CD45RO-negative cells, positively selected for CCR7, that made up naive CD8 cells, with terminally differentiated effector memory CD45RA+ cells excluded. The table came from immunoSEQ multiplex PCR; TCRdb's copy has only in-frame clones and leaves some out. The data show about 1.9 million clones, around 93% seen once. Sequenced sample: naive CD8+ T cells from PBMCs. All receptors derive from a man younger than 35 in good health. Some clones in this sample may be carry-over from other donors' samples.

In nucleotides, the CDR3 is TGTGCCAGCAGCCCAAGTCGGACACGAGAGCAGTACTTC. Residues: CASSPSRTREQYF. V usage is TRBV7-8 and J usage is TRBJ2-7; a weak D match, TRBD1 (5 bases). Germline assignment: CDR1 SGHVS and CDR2 FQNEAQ. This CDR3 spans 13 amino acids. V lost 5 bases and J 7 bases, leaving 15 bases between the germline ends.

The chain uses TRBV4-2 and TRBJ2-7, with D possibly TRBD2 on 6 matching bases. The germline V and J ends were trimmed by 0 bases and 2 bases, with 14 bases remaining between them. Germline CDR1 reads LGHNA; CDR2 reads YNFKEQ. This CDR3 comprises 16 residues. The CDR3 loop is CASSQDLGAGTYEQYF. The CDR3 DNA is TGTGCCAGCAGCCAAGACCTCGGGGCGGGAACCTACGAGCAGTACTTC.

V is TRBV4-3 and J is TRBJ2-7, with 10 bases identical to TRBD1. Unmatched junction bases numbered 7, after V lost 4 bases and J lost 4 bases. Germline V gives CDR1 LGHNA, CDR2 YSLEER. The length of the CDR3 is 15 residues. The DNA of the CDR3 is TGCGCCAGCAGCCTCGGGAGGACAGGGGGTTACGAGCAGTACTTC. The encoded protein is CASSLGRTGGYEQYF.

Turning to this clone: This specimen includes other DNA sequences encoding the same CDR3. This rearrangement joins TRBV6-1 to TRBJ2-7; TRBD2 might be the D (6 bases). Between the trimmed V and J ends, which lost 0 bases and 4 bases, there was a span of 10 bases. The CDR3 consists of 14 residues. Germline lookup yields CDR1 MNHNS and CDR2 SASEGT. Written as DNA, the CDR3 is TGTGCCAGCAGTGAAGCCCGGGGAGGATACGAGCAGTACTTC. The encoded protein is CASSEARGGYEQYF.

The rearrangement links TRBV2 to TRBJ2-1; 9 bases are shared with TRBD2. Trimming cost V 7 bases and J 4 bases; bases outside gene matches: 8. The CDR3 runs to 15 residues. CDR1 and CDR2 from the germline V gene are SNHLY and FYNNEI. The CDR3, as DNA: TGTGCCAGCAAGGACCTAGCGGGGTCTTACAATGAGCAGTTCTTC. Amino acid sequence: CASKDLAGSYNEQFF.

The chain carries TRBV19 and TRBJ1-2; D gene unclear. The CDR3 contains 8 residues. V was pared by 9 bases and J by 8 bases, with 4 bases between. Germline assignment: CDR1 LNHDA and CDR2 SQIVND (reference sequence). This CDR3 reads CASGGYTF. The CDR3 DNA reads as TGTGCCAGCGGGGGCTACACCTTC.

The rearrangement joins TRBV7-9 to TRBJ2-6, with 11 bases lining up with TRBD2. Losses at the gene ends were 7 bases for V and 1 base for J; bases not matched to a gene: 3. There are 16 residues in the CDR3. Per the germline V gene, CDR1 is SEHNR and CDR2 is FQNEAQ (reference sequence). CDR3: CASTTSGRSGANVLTF. CDR3 DNA sequence: TGTGCCAGCACCACTAGCGGGAGATCTGGGGCCAACGTCCTGACTTTC.

This sequence joins TRBV9 and TRBJ2-3, with D perhaps matching TRBD1 (6 bases). The CDR3 extends over 14 amino acids. V was trimmed by 2 bases and J by 3 bases, leaving 10 bases between them. From germline, CDR1 is SGDLS and CDR2 YYNGEE. CDR3 nucleotide sequence: TGTGCCAGCAGCGTTGGACAGAAAACAGATACGCAGTATTTT. Translating it yields CASSVGQKTDTQYF.

Remarks on this clone: The sample carries other DNA sequences with the same CDR3. The V gene is TRBV9, the J gene TRBJ2-7; 7 bases line up with TRBD2. The CDR3 runs 14 residues. Germline V gene sequence: CDR1 SGDLS, CDR2 YYNGEE. V was pared by 0 bases and J by 5 bases, with 5 bases of the junction left unmatched. In nucleotides, the CDR3 is TGTGCCAGCAGCGTAGGCGGGAGTTCCCACGAGCAGTACTTC. Protein sequence: CASSVGGSSHEQYF.

This chain joins TRBV16 and TRBJ1-4; tentative D call: TRBD1 (6 bases). Trimming removed 2 bases from V and 3 bases from J, with 10 bases in between. The CDR3 loop spans 15 amino acids. From germline, CDR1 is KGHSY and CDR2 FQNENV. The CDR3 is CASSQLGQPNEKLFF. CDR3 coding DNA: TGTGCCAGCAGCCAACTTGGACAGCCTAATGAAAAACTGTTTTTT.

The V gene is TRBV6-5, the J gene TRBJ1-2; D gene ambiguous. The CDR3 extends over 15 amino acids. CDR1 and CDR2 (germline): MNHEY, SVGAGI. Trimming shortened V by 6 bases and J by 3 bases, and 17 bases separated the two germline ends. In DNA form, the CDR3 reads TGTGCCAGCAGCCAACAAGAACAGACCTACTATGGCTACACCTTC. The encoded protein is CASSQQEQTYYGYTF.